The clone carrying this T cell receptor beta chain was found many times. The antigen is not known. V dropped 0 bases and J dropped 10; count of bases not matched to a gene: 5. From germline, CDR1 is SGHRS and CDR2 YFSETQ. The CDR3 sequence is 15 residues long. This entry comes from a study of CD8 T cells in ankylosing spondylitis. Findings and limits, study-wide: Within ankylosing spondylitis blood, a TCR beta motif made up of eight or nine highly homologous variants appeared to be characteristic. Reactive arthritis synovial fluid and blood were previously reported to contain some motif variants. From matched ankylosing spondylitis synovial fluid, disease-linked clones were reportedly recovered at significantly enriched levels. Researchers report that disease-linked clones proved CD8+ and relatively rare in peripheral blood.

TCRdb analysed the 5' RACE reads with MiXCR anew, one entry per CDR3 protein. This table holds roughly 250,000 distinct CDR3 sequences, 8% to 11% found once. The specimen sequenced was blood, either unsorted or a sorted T cell fraction (not recorded which). This clonotype was obtained from a male donor with ankylosing spondylitis or in good health (not recorded which). This sequence joins TRBV5-1 and TRBJ1-6; 9 bases map to TRBD1. The CDR3 loop is CASSLAGTGSSPLHF. The CDR3 DNA follows: TGCGCCAGCAGCTTGGCCGGGACAGGGTCGTCACCCCTCCACTTT.